One and the same sample provided the 19 T cell receptor beta chains below, sequenced in a study of blood T cell repertoires in COVID-19. The data were produced by immunoSEQ multiplex PCR, yet TCRdb's version contains in-frame clones alone and is incomplete. The sample lists approximately 260,000 clones, roughly nine tenths seen once, with 3.5% to 5.5% in the top ten. Specimen: peripheral blood. All receptors come from a woman aged 40 to 50 who had recovered from COVID-19.

V usage is TRBV24-1 and J usage is TRBJ1-5, with D hard to call. CDR1 is KGHDR, CDR2 SFDVKD, per germline. CDR3 size: 15 residues. Trimming left V 3 bases short and J 0 bases short, with 8 bases between. The CDR3 reads CATSDVGLSNQPQHF. CDR3 coding DNA: TGTGCCACCAGTGATGTCGGACTTAGCAATCAGCCCCAGCATTTT.

The chain carries TRBV7-2 and TRBJ1-2, with D unclear. CDR3 length: 14 residues. V lost 1 base and J 7 bases, leaving 13 bases between the germline ends. The V gene's germline CDR1 is SGHTA and CDR2 FQGNSA. CDR3 sequence reads: CASSLEARTTGYTF. For the CDR3, the DNA is TGTGCCAGCAGCTTAGAGGCACGGACTACTGGCTACACCTTC.

This rearrangement joins TRBV19 to TRBJ2-3; 8 nucleotides line up with TRBD2. V dropped 6 bases and J dropped 6; count of bases not matched to a gene: 5. The V gene's germline CDR1 is LNHDA and CDR2 SQIVND (reference sequence). The length of the CDR3 is 13 residues. The CDR3 DNA reads as TGTGCCAGTAGCACAGCGGGAGCGGATACGCAGTATTTT. Its protein product is CASSTAGADTQYF.

The chain has TRBV27 and TRBJ2-3; 7 positions agree with TRBD1. V was pared by 4 bases and J by 15 bases, with 13 bases of the junction left unmatched. This CDR3 comprises 13 residues. Germline V lookup: CDR1 MNHEY, CDR2 SMNVEV (reference sequence). CDR3 in DNA: TGTGCCAGCAGTTCCCTGACAGGGTTCGAAATTTATTTT. Translation gives CASSSLTGFEIYF.

This clone was counted a single time. The CDR3 nucleotides are TGTGCCAGCACTGATGGGACAGGGCGGGCTGAAGCTTTCTTT. It encodes CASTDGTGRAEAFF. The chain couples TRBV28 to TRBJ1-1; 9 bases agree with TRBD1. V shed 7 bases and J 6 bases; nucleotides not matched to a gene: 9. Germline V gene data show CDR1 as MDHEN and CDR2 as SYDVKM. The CDR3 is 14 amino acids.

V and J are TRBV28 and TRBJ1-4; D uncertain. V was cut by 6 bases and J by 3 bases, with 8 bases left in between. Germline CDR1 is MDHEN and CDR2 is SYDVKM. This CDR3 region has 13 residues. Here the CDR3 DNA reads TGTGCCAGCAGCGGACTCTCTAATGAAAAACTGTTTTTT. Translating gives CASSGLSNEKLFF.

This rearrangement joins TRBV18 to TRBJ1-5; possible D gene TRBD1, 6 bases. The CDR3 loop spans 15 amino acids. Germline V gives CDR1 KGHSH, CDR2 LQKENI. V was clipped by 4 bases and J by 1 base, with 11 bases between them. The CDR3 loop reads CASSLLTGSNQPQHF. CDR3 DNA sequence: TGTGCCAGCTCACTTCTTACAGGGAGCAATCAGCCCCAGCATTTT.

The chain combines TRBV28 with TRBJ1-1; 8 bases agree with TRBD1. There are 14 residues in the CDR3. Looked up from germline, CDR1 is MDHEN and CDR2 is SYDVKM. V was pared by 5 bases and J by 5 bases, with 7 bases of the junction left unmatched. The CDR3 loop reads CASSPDRGLTEAFF. DNA of the CDR3: TGTGCCAGCAGTCCAGACAGGGGATTAACTGAAGCTTTCTTT.

This clone has just one count. The chain is built from TRBV24-1 and TRBJ2-1; 10 positions agree with TRBD2. V gave up 2 bases and J gave up 8 bases; unmatched junction bases: 11. The CDR3 is made up of 17 amino acids. The germline V gene has CDR1 KGHDR and CDR2 SFDVKD. Here the CDR3 reads CATSDSQPPSGSYEQFF. CDR3 coding DNA: TGTGCCACCAGTGATTCTCAACCACCTAGCGGGAGTTATGAGCAGTTCTTC.

This clone was counted a few times. The chain carries TRBV19 and TRBJ1-1, with D possibly being TRBD1 (5 bases). V was clipped by 1 base and J by 0 bases, with 9 bases between them. Germline CDR1 LNHDA, CDR2 SQIVND (reference sequence). The CDR3 runs 15 residues. The CDR3 region is CASSIARDLNTEAFF. As DNA, the CDR3 is TGTGCCAGTAGTATAGCGCGGGACTTGAACACTGAAGCTTTCTTT.

The V call is TRBV29-1, the J call TRBJ1-1; 9 positions agree with TRBD1. The CDR3 loop spans 16 amino acids. J was trimmed by 5 bases and V by 6 bases; bases with no gene match: 16. Germline CDR1 SQVTM, CDR2 ANQGSEA. The DNA of the CDR3 is TGCAGCGTGGTTTATTACGGGACAGGGAGGGGGACTGAAGCTTTCTTT. Its protein is CSVVYYGTGRGTEAFF.

CDR3 bases: TGTGCCAGCAGTTACGCCGGACTCCCCTACGAGCAGTACGTC. Translating it yields CASSYAGLPYEQYV. The chain links TRBV6-2 or TRBV6-3 to TRBJ2-7, with D possibly being TRBD2 (5 bases). V lost 2 bases, J lost 2 bases, and 10 bases lay in between. Germline CDR1 reads MNHEY; CDR2 reads SVGEGT. The CDR3 is 14 amino acids.

The rearrangement uses TRBV7-3 and TRBJ2-7, with 8 positions matching TRBD2. Germline CDR1 is SGHTA and CDR2 is FQGTGA. Trimming at V came to 4 bases and at J to 3 bases, leaving 8 bases not matched to a gene. The CDR3 has 15 amino acids. CDR3 residues: CASSSGRGGLYEQYF. CDR3 bases: TGTGCCAGCAGCTCCGGCCGGGGGGGTCTCTACGAGCAGTACTTC.

The chain employs TRBV5-1 and TRBJ1-2; 8 nucleotides line up with TRBD1. In germline, CDR1 is SGHRS, CDR2 YFSETQ. The CDR3 totals 14 residues. Unmatched junction bases numbered 8, after V lost 3 bases and J lost 7 bases. The CDR3 DNA sequence: TGCGCCAGCAGCTCGCAGGGGGCGTCGGGTGGCTACACCTTC. Protein product: CASSSQGASGGYTF.

This clone was counted once. The chain has TRBV2 and TRBJ1-5, with D possibly TRBD1 on 5 matching bases. Germline loops: CDR1 SNHLY, CDR2 FYNNEI. The CDR3 runs 15 residues. The V gene lost 0 bases and the J gene lost 4 bases, with 10 bases spanning the gap. The DNA for the CDR3 is TGTGCCAGCAGTGAAGCGCGTCGGGGGAATCAGCCCCAGCATTTT. As protein: CASSEARRGNQPQHF.

DNA of the CDR3: TGTGCCAGCAGCAGAGGACAGGGCAATCAGCCCCAGCATTTT. Amino acids: CASSRGQGNQPQHF. The chain links TRBV3-1 (or the pseudogene TRBV3-2) to TRBJ1-5, with TRBD1 matching over 7 bases. CDR1 is LGHDT, CDR2 YNNKEL, per germline (reference sequence). After removal of 5 bases from V and 2 bases from J, the junction contained 3 bases not matched to a gene. The CDR3 contains 14 residues.

The count of this clone is one. This chain links TRBV25-1 with TRBJ1-2; no reliable D call. There are 11 residues in the CDR3. Germline CDR1 MGHDK, CDR2 SYGVNS. V was clipped by 6 bases and J by 7 bases, with 9 bases between them. This CDR3 reads CASSYYGGYTF. The CDR3 DNA reads as TGTGCCAGCAGCTATTACGGTGGCTACACCTTC.

The chain is built from TRBV13 and TRBJ2-5; 12 bases map to TRBD2. The CDR3 sequence is 16 residues long. CDR1 and CDR2 (germline): PRHDT, FYEKMQ (reference sequence). With 3 bases clipped from V and 5 bases from J, the junction kept 7 bases outside the gene matches. The DNA of the CDR3 is TGTGCCAGCAGCTTGCTAGCGGGAGGGCCCCGGGAGACCCAGTACTTC. Residues: CASSLLAGGPRETQYF.

This rearrangement joins TRBV24-1 to TRBJ2-1, with TRBD2 matching 13 bases. CDR1 and CDR2 (germline): KGHDR, SFDVKD. The J segment lost 5 bases and the V segment lost 6 bases, leaving 6 bases of the junction unmatched. The CDR3 consists of 16 residues. The CDR3 reads CATSKTGTSGNNEQFF. Written as DNA, the CDR3 is TGTGCCACCAGTAAAACCGGGACTAGCGGGAACAATGAGCAGTTCTTC.